A selection of T cell receptor beta chains follows, all from one sample in a study of CD8 T cells in Susac syndrome. One entry per CDR3 protein results from TCRdb running MiXCR on the immunoSEQ multiplex PCR reads. This sample has some 180,000 distinct CDR3 sequences, with around 94% found just once. The sequencing sample was made of CD4+ T cells from PBMCs. The receptors here all came from a human donor with Susac syndrome. CDR3s include the opening cysteine and the closing phenylalanine or tryptophan. The order of the fields is D gene, V gene, clone size, J gene, CDR3 DNA, CDR3 protein. D genes are given only for firm matches. For some rows the clone size is stated as once, few or many, or as a class when expanded; others skip it.

D: -
V: TRBV3-1
size: once
J: TRBJ1-4
DNA: TGTGCCAGCAGCCAAGAGGAATCAACTAATGAAAAACTGTTTTTT
CDR3: CASSQEESTNEKLFF

D: -
V: TRBV15
size: -
J: TRBJ2-7
DNA: TGTGCCACCAGCACCGAGGCGGGTTACGAGCAGTACTTC
CDR3: CATSTEAGYEQYF

D: TRBD1
V: TRBV28
size: -
J: TRBJ2-5
DNA: TGTGCCAGCAGGGATCCGGGACAGGGGCGACAGACCCAGTACTTC
CDR3: CASRDPGQGRQTQYF

D: -
V: TRBV29-1
size: -
J: TRBJ2-2
DNA: TGCAGCGTTAACGAGGGCGGCACCGGGGAGCTGTTTTTT
CDR3: CSVNEGGTGELFF

D: -
V: TRBV20-1
size: -
J: TRBJ2-5
DNA: TGCAGTGCTAGAGCCGAGACCCAGTACTTC
CDR3: CSARAETQYF

D: TRBD1
V: TRBV7-2
size: -
J: TRBJ2-3
DNA: TGTGCCAGCAGCACCCAGGGGGCTGTTGGCACAGATACGCAGTATTTT
CDR3: CASSTQGAVGTDTQYF

D: -
V: TRBV30
size: -
J: TRBJ1-6
DNA: TGTGCCTGGAGTTCCGGGACCGGGGGATCACCCCTCCACTTT
CDR3: CAWSSGTGGSPLHF

D: -
V: TRBV4-1
size: -
J: TRBJ1-1
DNA: TGCGCCAGCAGCCGGCAGTGGGGACAGAACACTGAAGCTTTCTTT
CDR3: CASSRQWGQNTEAFF

D: TRBD1
V: TRBV2
size: once
J: TRBJ2-7
DNA: TGTGCCAGCAGTGAGGACAGGGATAATACCTACGAGCAGTACTTC
CDR3: CASSEDRDNTYEQYF

D: -
V: TRBV5-1
size: once
J: TRBJ2-3
DNA: TGCGCCAGCTATAAAATCACAGATACGCAGTATTTT
CDR3: CASYKITDTQYF

D: -
V: TRBV20-1
size: -
J: TRBJ2-1
DNA: TGCAGTGCTTGGGGACTTCAGGAGCAATCTGGGCAGTTCTTC
CDR3: CSAWGLQEQSGQFF

D: -
V: TRBV6-2/TRBV6-3
size: -
J: TRBJ1-6
DNA: TGTGCCAGCAGACAGGGATCTAATTCACCCCTCCACTTT
CDR3: CASRQGSNSPLHF

D: -
V: TRBV30
size: -
J: TRBJ1-2
DNA: TGTGCCTGGAGTGTTGGGAGTCTGAGGGGCTACACCTTC
CDR3: CAWSVGSLRGYTF

D: -
V: TRBV12-3/TRBV12-4
size: -
J: TRBJ1-2
DNA: TGTGCCAGCACCCTTGGCCGGGTCCAGGGGCCGCTTAACTATGGCTACACCTTC
CDR3: CASTLGRVQGPLNYGYTF

D: TRBD2
V: TRBV9
size: -
J: TRBJ2-2
DNA: TGTGCCAGCAGCCCCCGACTAGCGGCGACGAACACCGGGGAGCTGTTTTTT
CDR3: CASSPRLAATNTGELFF

D: TRBD1
V: TRBV7-2
size: -
J: TRBJ1-2
DNA: TGTGCCAGCAGCTTCCCACGGGACAGCTATGGCTACACCTTC
CDR3: CASSFPRDSYGYTF

D: -
V: TRBV29-1
size: -
J: TRBJ2-7
DNA: TGCAGCGTCCGGGAAGGGGACCGGGGCGAGCAGTACTTC
CDR3: CSVREGDRGEQYF

D: -
V: TRBV12-3/TRBV12-4
size: -
J: TRBJ1-2
DNA: TGTGCCAGCAGTCCCTCTGATTATGGCTACACCTTC
CDR3: CASSPSDYGYTF

D: -
V: TRBV3-1
size: -
J: TRBJ1-2
DNA: TGTGCCAGCAGCCAGGGACCGCTAAACTATGGCTACACCTTC
CDR3: CASSQGPLNYGYTF

D: -
V: TRBV2
size: -
J: TRBJ1-5
DNA: TGTGCCAGCAGTGATGAACTCCGGGAAGGGGAGCCCCAGCATTTT
CDR3: CASSDELREGEPQHF

D: -
V: TRBV5-1
size: -
J: TRBJ1-4
DNA: TGCGCCAGCAGCTTGGAACTGAAGGGTGAAAAACTGTTTTTT
CDR3: CASSLELKGEKLFF

D: TRBD1
V: TRBV27
size: -
J: TRBJ2-7
DNA: TGTGCCAGCAGTAAGGACAGGGGGATCTACGAGCAGTACTTC
CDR3: CASSKDRGIYEQYF

D: -
V: TRBV29-1
size: -
J: TRBJ1-4
DNA: TGCAGCGTTTTACAGGGCGGAGAGGAAAAACTGTTTTTT
CDR3: CSVLQGGEEKLFF

D: -
V: TRBV30
size: -
J: TRBJ1-5
DNA: TGTGCCTGGGGTGGTAGCAATCAGCCCCAGCATTTT
CDR3: CAWGGSNQPQHF

D: -
V: TRBV5-1
size: -
J: TRBJ2-7
DNA: TGCGCCAGCAGCCTCCTGCAGTTTGCCTACGAGCAGTACTTC
CDR3: CASSLLQFAYEQYF

D: -
V: TRBV2
size: -
J: TRBJ1-1
DNA: TGTGCCAGCATCGAGGACAGCCAGAACACTGAAGCTTTCTTT
CDR3: CASIEDSQNTEAFF

D: TRBD2
V: TRBV28
size: -
J: TRBJ2-7
DNA: TGTGCCAGCAGGCCAACTAGCGGGATTAGCGAGCAGTACTTC
CDR3: CASRPTSGISEQYF

D: TRBD2
V: TRBV24-1
size: -
J: TRBJ2-1
DNA: TGTGCCACCAGTGATTCCCGGACTAGCGGGATCTCCTACAATGAGCAGTTCTTC
CDR3: CATSDSRTSGISYNEQFF

D: -
V: TRBV5-1
size: -
J: TRBJ1-2
DNA: TGCGCCAGCAGTAGGGCTGGAGATAACTATGGCTACACCTTC
CDR3: CASSRAGDNYGYTF

D: -
V: TRBV20-1
size: -
J: TRBJ2-7
DNA: TGCAGTGCTAATGGACGGGACGGCTCCTACGAGCAGTACTTC
CDR3: CSANGRDGSYEQYF

D: TRBD1
V: TRBV29-1
size: -
J: TRBJ2-1
DNA: TGCAGCGTACCACCTACAGGGGCCTACAACGAGCAGTTCTTC
CDR3: CSVPPTGAYNEQFF

D: TRBD1
V: TRBV5-8
size: once
J: TRBJ1-1
DNA: TGTGCCAGCAGCTTACAGGGGGCTGGCACTGAAGCTTTCTTT
CDR3: CASSLQGAGTEAFF

D: -
V: TRBV10-3
size: -
J: TRBJ1-2
DNA: TGTGCCATCAGTGAGTCTCAGGGAATGGGCTATGGCTACACCTTC
CDR3: CAISESQGMGYGYTF

D: -
V: TRBV4-1
size: -
J: TRBJ1-5
DNA: TGCGCCAGCAGCCAAGTAGTAAGGGGCCAGCCCCAGCATTTT
CDR3: CASSQVVRGQPQHF

D: TRBD1
V: TRBV20-1
size: -
J: TRBJ2-5
DNA: TGCAGTGCTAGAGGGGGACAGGGGACACAAGAGACCCAGTACTTC
CDR3: CSARGGQGTQETQYF

D: -
V: TRBV18
size: -
J: TRBJ1-2
DNA: TGTGCCAGCTCACCCGAAATAGCGATCTTAACAAACTATGGCTACACCTTC
CDR3: CASSPEIAILTNYGYTF

D: -
V: TRBV12-3/TRBV12-4
size: once
J: TRBJ1-1
DNA: TGTGCCAGCAGTTTTAGCGTCAGGGGAAACACTGAAGCTTTCTTT
CDR3: CASSFSVRGNTEAFF

D: -
V: TRBV10-3
size: -
J: TRBJ1-1
DNA: TGTGCCATCAGTGAGTCGACGGGGGACACTGAAGCTTTCTTT
CDR3: CAISESTGDTEAFF

D: TRBD1
V: TRBV28
size: -
J: TRBJ1-2
DNA: TGTGCCAGCAGCACAGGGGGCTCTTTTTTCTATGGCTACACCTTC
CDR3: CASSTGGSFFYGYTF

D: -
V: TRBV5-1
size: -
J: TRBJ2-1
DNA: TGCGCCAGCAGCTTGGTACAGGGTGGTGACAATGAGCAGTTCTTC
CDR3: CASSLVQGGDNEQFF

D: -
V: TRBV10-3
size: -
J: TRBJ1-2
DNA: TGTGCCATCAGCGGTGGACAGAACTATGGCTACACCTTC
CDR3: CAISGGQNYGYTF

D: TRBD1
V: TRBV7-2
size: -
J: TRBJ2-1
DNA: TGTGCCAGCAGCCGACAGGGGGGGAACTCCTACAATGAGCAGTTCTTC
CDR3: CASSRQGGNSYNEQFF

D: -
V: TRBV12-3/TRBV12-4
size: -
J: TRBJ2-3
DNA: TGTGCCATCCGTCAATCCGGAGATACGCAGTATTTT
CDR3: CAIRQSGDTQYF

D: TRBD2
V: TRBV3-1
size: -
J: TRBJ2-1
DNA: TGTGCCAGCAGCCTCACTAGCGGGGGGCAGGATGAGCAGTTCTTC
CDR3: CASSLTSGGQDEQFF

D: -
V: TRBV20-1
size: -
J: TRBJ2-5
DNA: TGCAGTGCTCTCCCCCCTAGGGGTATAGAGACCCAGTACTTC
CDR3: CSALPPRGIETQYF

D: -
V: TRBV28
size: -
J: TRBJ2-7
DNA: TGTGCCAGCAGCGCCCCGGGACATATCTACGAGCAGTACTTC
CDR3: CASSAPGHIYEQYF

D: -
V: TRBV12-3/TRBV12-4
size: -
J: TRBJ2-4
DNA: TGTGCCAGCAGTAGAAGGGGGGCCAAAAACATTCAGTACTTC
CDR3: CASSRRGAKNIQYF

D: TRBD2
V: TRBV3-1
size: -
J: TRBJ2-7
DNA: TGTGCCAGCAGCCAAGAAATCGGGACTAGCGGCCCCGCGTACTTC
CDR3: CASSQEIGTSGPAYF

D: -
V: TRBV30
size: -
J: TRBJ1-4
DNA: TGTGCCTGGAGTGTTTGGCAGGCAACTAATGAAAAACTGTTTTTT
CDR3: CAWSVWQATNEKLFF